The text below deals with one TCR beta chain. The sample belongs to a study of blood T cell repertoires in COVID-19. Sequencing was performed with immunoSEQ multiplex PCR; in TCRdb, only in-frame clones are kept and a portion is missing. The table lists 250,000 to 350,000 clones, 70% to 90% of them singletons. Two negative PCRs, clearance, or symptom resolution were required of recovered Cohort 3 donors. The CDR3 length is 13 residues. V lost 3 bases to trimming and J lost 9 bases, with 13 bases between them. Germline CDR1 is SGHRS and CDR2 is YFSETQ. The source of this sequence is a woman between 25 and 40 years old who had recovered from COVID-19. Sequenced input: PBMCs or T cells enriched from blood (not recorded which). The gene calls are TRBV5-1 and TRBJ2-1; D is unclear. CDR3 in amino acids: CASSSWPTVEQFF. In DNA form, the CDR3 reads TGCGCCAGCAGCTCCTGGCCAACAGTTGAGCAGTTCTTC. Variable domain in full (rest from reference TRBV5-1 and TRBJ2-1): KAGVTQTPRYLIKTRGQQVTLSCSPISGHRSVSWYQQTPGQGLQFLFEYFSETQRNKGNFPGRFSGRQFSNSRSEMNVSTLELGDSALYLCASSSWPTVEQFFGPGTRLTVL.